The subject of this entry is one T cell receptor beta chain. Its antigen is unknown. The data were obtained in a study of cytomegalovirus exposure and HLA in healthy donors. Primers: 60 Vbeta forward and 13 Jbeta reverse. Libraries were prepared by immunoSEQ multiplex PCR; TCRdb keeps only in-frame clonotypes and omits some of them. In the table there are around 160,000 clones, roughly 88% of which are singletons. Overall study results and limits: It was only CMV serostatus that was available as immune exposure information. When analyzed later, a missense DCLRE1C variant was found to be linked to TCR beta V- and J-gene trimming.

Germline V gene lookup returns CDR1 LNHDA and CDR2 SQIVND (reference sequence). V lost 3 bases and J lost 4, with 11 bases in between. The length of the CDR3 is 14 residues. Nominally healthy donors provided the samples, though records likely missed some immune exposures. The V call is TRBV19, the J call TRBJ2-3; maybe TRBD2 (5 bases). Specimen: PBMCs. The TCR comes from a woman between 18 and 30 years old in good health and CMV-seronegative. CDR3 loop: CASSIYSEPDTQYF. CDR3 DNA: TGTGCCAGTAGTATTTATAGCGAGCCAGATACGCAGTATTTT. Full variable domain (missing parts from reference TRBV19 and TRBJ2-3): DGGITQSPKYLFRKEGQNVTLSCEQNLNHDAMYWYRQDPGQGLRLIYYSQIVNDFQKGDIAEGYSVSREKKESFPLTVTSAQKNPTAFYLCASSIYSEPDTQYFGPGTRLTVL.